This T cell receptor beta chain was recorded in a study of identifying expanded T cells in peripheral blood. Whole-study results and caveats: Over two and four weeks, about 16.4 and 19 clones changed, versus approximately 1.2 between replicates. Clone count variance between approximately 2-week samples rose with total template count.

The V gene end was trimmed by 4 bases and the J gene end by 4 bases; junction bases not matched to a gene: 4. This CDR3 is 14 amino acids long. Germline assignment: CDR1 SGHNT and CDR2 YYREEE (reference sequence). For this clone: Its antigen remains unidentified.

Method: immunoSEQ multiplex PCR; TCRdb's copy keeps in-frame clones and lacks some. The table shows more than 50,000 clones, with about four fifths occurring only once. Healthy donors had no documented immune events, such as infections, while sampled. This sequence joins TRBV5-4 and TRBJ2-7; 11 bases are shared with TRBD1. Sequenced material: blood. This TCR was sampled from a person between 18 and 75 years old in good health. In DNA, the CDR3 is TGTGCCAGCAGCATAGGACAGGGGGCATACGAGCAGTACTTC. Protein: CASSIGQGAYEQYF.